This entry lists 3 T cell receptor beta chains sequenced from one sample in a study of blood T cells in healthy people across ages. A second PCR, run for roughly 7 to 12 cycles, used a sample-barcoded 5' primer plus a J-beta primer mix. Using its own MiXCR run on the 5' RACE reads, TCRdb lists one record per CDR3 protein. The table lists fewer than 2,000,000 distinct CDR3 sequences, approximately 40% of them singletons. Material for sequencing was blood. The receptor source for this set is a human donor in good health.

The genes are TRBV29-1 and TRBJ2-1, with TRBD1 identical over 8 bases. The V and J ends lost 0 bases and 15 bases, in that order; junction bases with no gene match: 10. Germline CDR1 and CDR2: SQVTM and ANQGSEA. The CDR3 sequence is 13 residues long. CDR3 sequence (DNA): TGCAGCGTTGAAGATGTGGAGGGGACAGGTGTGTTCTTC. Protein product: CSVEDVEGTGVFF.

The chain joins TRBV15 to TRBJ2-3, with 8 bases matching TRBD1. Germline lookup yields CDR1 LNHNV and CDR2 YYDKDF (reference sequence). The V gene end was trimmed by 5 bases and the J gene end by 2 bases; junction bases not matched to a gene: 6. The CDR3 loop spans 15 amino acids. CDR3 sequence: CATSRGQGPTDTQYF. The CDR3 DNA reads TGTGCCACCAGCCGCGGACAGGGACCCACAGATACGCAGTATTTT. The full variable domain, its missing parts supplied by reference TRBV15 and TRBJ2-3, is DAMVIQNPRYQVTQFGKPVTLSCSQTLNHNVMYWYQQKSSQAPKLLFHYYDKDFNNEADTPDNFQSRRPNTSFCFLDIRSPGLGDTAMYLCATSRGQGPTDTQYFGPGTRLTVL.

The chain joins TRBV24-1 to TRBJ2-3; D is possibly TRBD2 (6 bases). This CDR3 contains 13 residues. CDR1 is KGHDR, CDR2 SFDVKD, per germline. V was trimmed by 11 bases and J by 3 bases, leaving 14 bases between them. CDR3 in amino acids: CAIGTEPTDTQYF. DNA for the CDR3: TGTGCCATCGGGACTGAACCTACAGATACGCAGTATTTT.